A selection of T cell receptor beta chains follows, all from one sample in a study of a mutant IDH1 vaccine in newly diagnosed glioma. The antigens for these receptors are not known. Sequencing was performed with immunoSEQ multiplex PCR; in TCRdb, only in-frame clones are kept and a portion is missing. The profile shows under 35,000 clones, about four fifths of them singletons. Material: PBMCs, obtained from a glioma patient whose treatment included an IDH1 peptide vaccine. The receptors originated from a man aged 45 to 65 with glioma. Each CDR3 is given without its conserved first and last residue.

CDR3 protein	V gene	J gene	CDR3 length
ASLGGGTDTQY	TRBV7-2	TRBJ2-3	11
ASSPTSVETQY	TRBV4-1	TRBJ2-5	11
ASSGGGDEQY	TRBV2	TRBJ2-7	10
ATSRGLAPSSYNEQF	TRBV15	TRBJ2-1	15
ASSIGRAGGEQY	TRBV19	TRBJ2-7	12
ASSEVRNTGELF	TRBV2	TRBJ2-2	12
ASSSQGGEKLF	TRBV5-1	TRBJ1-4	11
AWSRDHTNQPQH	TRBV30	TRBJ1-5	12
SAATGQNTEAF	TRBV29-1	TRBJ1-1	11
ASSLPKRESIEQF	TRBV5-4	TRBJ2-1	13
ASQDSAGGSNEQF	TRBV6-6	TRBJ2-1	13
ASSVGGGNQPQH	TRBV9	TRBJ1-5	12
ASSTLKSAF	TRBV19	TRBJ1-1	9
SVKAGTSIYEQY	TRBV29-1	TRBJ2-7	12
ASSPTYTDGVGWGTEAF	TRBV28	TRBJ1-1	17
ASGNGGNQPQH	TRBV27	TRBJ1-5	11
ASSLASERNYGYT	TRBV5-1	TRBJ1-2	13
ASSLQGPNYGYT	TRBV5-5	TRBJ1-2	12
ASSLLPQNYGYT	TRBV7-9	TRBJ1-2	12
ASSFQGYNQPQH	TRBV27	TRBJ1-5	12
ASSSDRPYGYT	TRBV11-3	TRBJ1-2	11
ASSIDGADNQPQH	TRBV19	TRBJ1-5	13
ASSLGTGEGDTEAF	TRBV5-1	TRBJ1-1	14
ASSTGGGHSYEQY	TRBV6-6	TRBJ2-7	13
ASSSGPLGTGELF	TRBV13	TRBJ2-2	13
ASRGLVGGVDTQY	TRBV5-1	TRBJ2-3	13
ASSLFAGWDTEAF	TRBV13	TRBJ1-1	13
ASSVVSGELF	TRBV9	TRBJ2-2	10
ASSYFSKGAGYEQY	TRBV6-5	TRBJ2-7	14
ASSQTSGGHEQY	TRBV4-1	TRBJ2-7	12
ASSARHGTGELF	TRBV7-2	TRBJ2-2	12
ASSIDLATRLF	TRBV19	TRBJ2-1	11
ASSNIPSGANVLT	TRBV6-6	TRBJ2-6	13
ASSESGYGPESTQY	TRBV25-1	TRBJ2-3	14
ASSDQGEKLF	TRBV9	TRBJ1-4	10
ASSRGASGGLDEQF	TRBV2	TRBJ2-1	14
ASSYTGGDQPQH	TRBV5-6	TRBJ1-5	12
ASSPLGGSNYGYT	TRBV11-3	TRBJ1-2	13
ASSMDSRNTEAF	TRBV5-1	TRBJ1-1	12
ASLRPLTDTQY	TRBV6-1	TRBJ2-3	11
ASSLIGTGLDTEAF	TRBV5-6	TRBJ1-1	14
AISADSSYEQY	TRBV10-3	TRBJ2-7	11
ASSFNPTVGLVAYEQY	TRBV7-2	TRBJ2-7	16
ASSIGGFTEAF	TRBV19	TRBJ1-1	11
ASSQPGQGRSEQY	TRBV11-2	TRBJ2-7	13
ASSIRVSGAF	TRBV21-1	TRBJ1-1	10